This T cell receptor (beta chain) was captured in a study of blood T cell repertoires in COVID-19. Whole-study context: PBMCs, B-cell-depleted T cells, or T cells provided the cDNA or gDNA that made up the material.

Profiled with immunoSEQ multiplex PCR; TCRdb holds only in-frame clones, not every one. This sample carries tens of thousands of clones, around 83% of them seen once, and the ten largest clones take roughly 10%. A Seattle source enrolled patients during active infection and followed them longitudinally. The CDR3 sequence is 14 residues long. J lost 4 bases, V lost 3 bases, and 1 base had no gene match. Germline CDR1 MGHRA, CDR2 YSYEKL. The TCR sequence derives from a man aged 45 to 65 with COVID-19, enrolled during active disease. The rearrangement joins TRBV4-1 to TRBJ2-5; 11 nucleotides match TRBD1. Sequencing was carried out using peripheral blood. In DNA form, the CDR3 reads TGCGCCAGCAGCCAGGACAGGGGGCTAGAGACCCAGTACTTC. This codes for CASSQDRGLETQYF.